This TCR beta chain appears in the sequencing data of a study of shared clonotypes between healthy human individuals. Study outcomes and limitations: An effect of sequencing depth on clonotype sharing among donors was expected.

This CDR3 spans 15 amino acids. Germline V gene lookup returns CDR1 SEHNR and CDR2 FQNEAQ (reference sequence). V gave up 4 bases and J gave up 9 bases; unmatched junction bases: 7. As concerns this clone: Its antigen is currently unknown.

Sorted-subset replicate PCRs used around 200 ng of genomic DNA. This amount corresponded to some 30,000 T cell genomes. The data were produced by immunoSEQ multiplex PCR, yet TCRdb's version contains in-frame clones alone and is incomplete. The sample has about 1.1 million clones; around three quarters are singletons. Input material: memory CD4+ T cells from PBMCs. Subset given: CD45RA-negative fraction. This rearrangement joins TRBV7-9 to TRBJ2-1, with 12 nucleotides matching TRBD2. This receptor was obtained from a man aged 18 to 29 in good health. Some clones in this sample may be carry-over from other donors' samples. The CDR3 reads CASSSLAGGPGEQFF. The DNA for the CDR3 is TGTGCCAGCAGCTCCCTAGCGGGAGGGCCGGGTGAGCAGTTCTTC.